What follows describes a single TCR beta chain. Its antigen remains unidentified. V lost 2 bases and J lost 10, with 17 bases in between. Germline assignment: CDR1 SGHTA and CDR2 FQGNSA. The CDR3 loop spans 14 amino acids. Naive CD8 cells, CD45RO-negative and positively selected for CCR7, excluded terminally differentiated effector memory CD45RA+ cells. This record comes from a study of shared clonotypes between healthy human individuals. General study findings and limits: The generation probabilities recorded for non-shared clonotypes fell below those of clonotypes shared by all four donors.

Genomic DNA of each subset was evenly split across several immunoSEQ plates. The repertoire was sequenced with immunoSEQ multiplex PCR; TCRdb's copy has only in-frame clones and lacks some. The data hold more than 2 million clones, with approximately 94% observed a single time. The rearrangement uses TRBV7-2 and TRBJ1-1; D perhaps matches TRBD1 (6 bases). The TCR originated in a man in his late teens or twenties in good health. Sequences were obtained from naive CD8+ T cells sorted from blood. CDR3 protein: CASSLWAGDQLAFF. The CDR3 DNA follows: TGTGCCAGCAGCTTATGGGCAGGGGATCAATTAGCTTTCTTT.